Below are 23 T cell receptor beta chains sequenced from a single sample in a study of blood T cells in healthy people across ages. The second PCR ran about 6 to 12 cycles with a sample-barcoded 5' primer and J-beta primers. TCRdb re-analysed the 5' RACE reads in MiXCR, keeping a single row per CDR3 protein. The profile shows some 1.4 million distinct CDR3 sequences, approximately 40% of them singletons. Specimen: blood. These receptors all come from a woman under 30 in good health.

The V call is TRBV12-3 or TRBV12-4, the J call TRBJ1-1; unclear D gene. Trimming removed 7 bases from V and 3 bases from J, with 9 bases in between. This CDR3 is 12 amino acids long. The DNA of the CDR3 is TGTGCCAGCAAGCTTGACTACACTGAAGCTTTCTTT. It codes for CASKLDYTEAFF.

The chain uses TRBV6-1 and TRBJ2-7; D assignment may be TRBD1 or TRBD2 (6 bases each). CDR1 is MNHNS, CDR2 SASEGT, per germline. Trimming shortened V by 2 bases and J by 5 bases, and 10 bases separated the two germline ends. The CDR3 totals 13 residues. This CDR3 reads CASSEWRGDEQYF. The CDR3 nucleotides read TGTGCCAGCAGTGAATGGAGGGGGGACGAGCAGTACTTC.

This chain connects TRBV20-1 to TRBJ2-7; D possibly corresponds to TRBD1 (5 bases). From germline, CDR1 is DFQATT and CDR2 SNEGSKA (reference sequence). V shed 6 bases and J shed 7 bases, with 25 bases lying between them. The CDR3 is made up of 15 amino acids. The CDR3 loop is CSAPQGPPLHNEQYF. Here the CDR3 DNA reads TGCAGTGCCCCCCAGGGCCCCCCCCTACACAATGAGCAGTACTTC.

V usage is TRBV10-3 and J usage is TRBJ1-4; a weak D match, TRBD1 (5 bases). Germline V gene data show CDR1 as ENHRY and CDR2 as SYGVKD. V gave up 8 bases and J gave up 3 bases, with 10 bases separating them. This CDR3 has 13 amino acids. The CDR3 reads CAIGAGPNEKLFF. The DNA of the CDR3 is TGTGCCATCGGCGCAGGGCCTAATGAAAAACTGTTTTTT.

The chain couples TRBV30 to TRBJ2-5; D call uncertain. The J call may be mistaken, given a closer DNA end match to TRBJ2-7. The CDR3 is made up of 15 amino acids. CDR1 is GTSNPN and CDR2 is SVGIG in the germline V gene (reference sequence). CDR3 sequence: CAWSVMGPYSYEQYF. The CDR3 nucleotides read TGTGCCTGGAGTGTGATGGGCCCTTACTCCTACGAGCAGTACTTC.

This clonotype was seen only a few times. This rearrangement joins TRBV4-1 to TRBJ2-5, with a tentative D call TRBD2 (5 bases). Trimming removed 2 bases from V and 11 bases from J, with 21 bases in between. Germline V gene sequence: CDR1 MGHRA, CDR2 YSYEKL. This CDR3 spans 15 amino acids. The CDR3 DNA is TGCGCCAGCAGCCAATCTATGACGGGGTACAATGAGCAGTACTTC. Residues: CASSQSMTGYNEQYF.

This clonotype was counted ten times or more. The gene calls are TRBV10-3 and TRBJ2-7; no definite D call. Germline V gives CDR1 ENHRY, CDR2 SYGVKD. The CDR3 spans 12 residues. Trimming took off 6 bases at V and 6 bases at J, with 12 bases between the two ends. The CDR3 here is CAISPVSAEQYF. As DNA, the CDR3 is TGTGCCATCAGCCCGGTTTCGGCCGAGCAGTACTTC.

There are a few counts of this clonotype. V is TRBV12-3 or TRBV12-4 and J is TRBJ2-5; 8 bases map to TRBD1. Trimming cost V 3 bases and J 4 bases; bases outside gene matches: 13. This CDR3 is built from 17 residues. In DNA, the CDR3 is TGTGCCAGCAGTTTTAACTTTCAGGGGGCTGGGGGAGAGACCCAGTACTTC. Protein product: CASSFNFQGAGGETQYF.

About this clonotype: The junction departs from the called germline gene at one end, perhaps through a read error. The chain couples TRBV12-3 or TRBV12-4 to TRBJ2-4; 9 bases align to TRBD2. This CDR3 has 15 residues. CDR3 sequence (DNA): TGTGCCAGCAGTGTAGCGGGAGCTGATCGTCACATTCAGTACTTC. Protein: CASSVAGADRHIQYF.

In the case of this clonotype: A read error may account for a junction end that differs from germline. The chain carries TRBV7-9 and TRBJ2-5; 8 nucleotides agree with TRBD2. The assigned J gene may be wrong: the sequence end matches TRBJ2-7 better. CDR1 SEHNR and CDR2 FQNEAQ come from the germline V gene (reference sequence). This CDR3 has 14 amino acids. The CDR3 coding sequence is TGTGCCAGCAGCGTAGCGGGGACCCTCTACGAGCAGTACTTC. It translates to CASSVAGTLYEQYF.

This clonotype was counted many times. The chain has TRBV5-1 and TRBJ2-7; the D call may be TRBD1 or TRBD2 (5 bases each). The V gene lost 6 bases and the J gene lost 4 bases, with 17 bases spanning the gap. The CDR3 length is 14 residues. Germline V lookup: CDR1 SGHRS, CDR2 YFSETQ. CDR3 region: CASKWGSGEYEQYF. For the CDR3, the DNA is TGCGCCAGCAAGTGGGGGAGCGGAGAGTACGAGCAGTACTTC.

The chain joins TRBV12-3 or TRBV12-4 to TRBJ2-5, with 8 bases fitting TRBD2. The assigned J gene may be wrong: the sequence end matches TRBJ2-7 better. The CDR3 covers 15 residues. The chain's CDR3 is CASSERGQGWYEQYF. CDR3 nucleotides: TGTGCCAGCAGCGAGCGGGGGCAGGGGTGGTACGAGCAGTACTTC.

This clonotype was recorded a few times. The CDR3 protein is CASSSAGSSTDTQYF. CDR3 bases: TGTGCCAGCAGCTCCGCGGGCTCTAGCACAGATACGCAGTATTTT. The V and J genes are TRBV7-6 and TRBJ2-3, with D maybe TRBD2 (5 bases). The CDR3 covers 15 residues. Trimming took off 4 bases at V and 0 bases at J, with 11 bases between the two ends. Germline assignment: CDR1 SGHVS and CDR2 FNYEAQ.

V gene TRBV20-1 combines with J gene TRBJ1-2; the D gene is possibly TRBD1 (5 bases). The germline V gene has CDR1 DFQATT and CDR2 SNEGSKA (reference sequence). With 3 bases removed from V and 5 bases from J, the gap between germline ends came to 13 bases. The CDR3 is 13 amino acids. The CDR3 region has the DNA TGCAGTGCTAGGGGGGGGGATCGGTATGGCTACACCTTC. Its protein product is CSARGGDRYGYTF.

This chain uses TRBV7-9 with TRBJ2-1; no firm D call. Germline V gene data show CDR1 as SEHNR and CDR2 as FQNEAQ (reference sequence). With 5 bases removed from V and 9 bases from J, the gap between germline ends came to 17 bases. The CDR3 contains 14 residues. The CDR3 reads CASSPTNRASEQFF. In nucleotides, the CDR3 is TGTGCCAGCAGCCCTACTAATAGGGCCAGTGAGCAGTTCTTC.

The rearrangement joins TRBV6-2 or TRBV6-3 to TRBJ1-4, with 10 positions matching TRBD1. CDR1 is MNHEY and CDR2 is SVGEGT in the germline V gene. The trim removed 4 bases at V and 8 bases at J, leaving 4 bases unmatched. This CDR3 spans 14 amino acids. The CDR3 is CASSSEGQGEKLFF. CDR3 nucleotides: TGTGCCAGCAGTTCCGAGGGACAGGGGGAAAAACTGTTTTTT.

V gene TRBV7-9 combines with J gene TRBJ1-5; D uncertain. Per the germline V gene, CDR1 is SEHNR and CDR2 is FQNEAQ (reference sequence). V lost 3 bases and J 2 bases, leaving 26 bases between the germline ends. CDR3 length: 20 amino acids. This CDR3 reads CASSFVKHSDSGYGNQPQHF. CDR3 nucleotides: TGTGCCAGCAGCTTCGTAAAACATTCGGATTCGGGCTACGGCAATCAGCCCCAGCATTTT.

The V gene is TRBV6-1, the J gene TRBJ2-5; 14 bases match TRBD2. The V gene end was trimmed by 0 bases and the J gene end by 7 bases; junction bases not matched to a gene: 4. This CDR3 region has 16 residues. Germline loops: CDR1 MNHNS, CDR2 SASEGT. CDR3 in DNA: TGTGCCAGCAGTGAAGCCCCCGGGACTAGCGGGGGGACCCAGTACTTC. Amino acids: CASSEAPGTSGGTQYF.

This clonotype was recorded a few times. V and J are TRBV7-8 and TRBJ1-2, with 11 bases matching TRBD1. V gave up 6 bases and J gave up 8 bases; unmatched junction bases: 14. Germline V lookup: CDR1 SGHVS, CDR2 FQNEAQ. CDR3 length equals 16 residues. CDR3 in DNA: TGTGCCAGCAGGCGAACCGGGACAGGGGGAAGGGACGGCTACACCTTC. This sequence encodes CASRRTGTGGRDGYTF.

The rearrangement joins TRBV29-1 to TRBJ1-5, with D possibly being TRBD1 (5 bases). With 8 bases removed from V and 9 bases from J, the gap between germline ends came to 20 bases. Per the germline V gene, CDR1 is SQVTM and CDR2 is ANQGSEA. CDR3 length: 13 residues. In DNA, the CDR3 is TGCAGCCCACCGGGACGGGGCGTCGGGCCCCAGCATTTT. Translating gives CSPPGRGVGPQHF.

This sequence joins TRBV9 and TRBJ2-3; TRBD2 matches at 8 bases. This CDR3 region has 16 residues. Germline CDR1 and CDR2: SGDLS and YYNGEE. The V gene end was trimmed by 5 bases and the J gene end by 0 bases; junction bases not matched to a gene: 8. The DNA of the CDR3 is TGTGCCAGCAGTGCACGGGGGGGCACTAGCACAGATACGCAGTATTTT. It specifies CASSARGGTSTDTQYF.

The chain joins TRBV5-1 to TRBJ2-7; 7 bases agree with TRBD2. This CDR3 comprises 15 residues. The ends lost 3 bases at V and 2 bases at J; junction bases unmatched: 8. The V gene's germline CDR1 is SGHRS and CDR2 YFSETQ. This CDR3 reads CASSSSGTTTYEQYF. CDR3 nucleotide sequence: TGCGCCAGCAGCTCCTCCGGGACTACAACCTACGAGCAGTACTTC.

This clonotype was observed a handful of times. The chain uses TRBV29-1 and TRBJ2-3, with 7 bases fitting TRBD2. Losses at the gene ends were 6 bases for V and 0 bases for J; bases not matched to a gene: 18. The CDR3 loop spans 18 amino acids. The V gene's germline CDR1 is SQVTM and CDR2 ANQGSEA. The CDR3 spells CSVQKGSGLGTSTDTQYF. In nucleotides, the CDR3 is TGCAGCGTCCAAAAAGGGTCTGGACTAGGGACTAGCACAGATACGCAGTATTTT.